This T cell receptor beta chain comes out of a study of T cells in Graves' hyperthyroidism and ophthalmopathy. At least 3 on the Clinical Activity Score was recorded for ophthalmopathy patients, who also had NOSPECS grade at least 4 and duration under 3 months. Study-level findings and limits: Ophthalmopathy onset followed model prediction by a median approximately six months. Expanded thyroid clonotypes (above 0.001) were mostly also found in blood.

Amplified TCR beta CDR3 regions came from RNA transcripts. RT-PCR in the first round (using the HTBI primer set) targeted the TCR CDR3. TCRdb fed the multiplex PCR reads into MiXCR, producing one record per CDR3 protein. The data hold approximately 610,000 distinct CDR3 sequences, with roughly 14% observed a single time. This clonotype was found many times. Its antigen is not identified. The germline V gene has CDR1 SGHRS and CDR2 YFSETQ. The CDR3 extends over 15 amino acids. V was clipped by 0 bases and J by 2 bases, with 12 bases between them. This sequence was found in a woman aged 40 to 50 with Graves' ophthalmopathy. Specimen: blood. V and J are TRBV5-1 and TRBJ2-7; perhaps D is TRBD1 or TRBD2 (6 bases each). The CDR3 is CASSLAWGAAYEQYF. Here the CDR3 DNA reads TGCGCCAGCAGCTTGGCCTGGGGGGCCGCCTACGAGCAGTACTTC.